Shown below are 24 T cell receptor beta chains from a single sample sequenced in a study of T cell changes during pregnancy in multiple sclerosis. Here immunoSEQ multiplex PCR was the method, and the copy in TCRdb shows in-frame clones only, minus some. The profile shows 40,000 to 50,000 clones, approximately 91% of them singletons. The starting material was CD8+ T cells from peripheral blood mononuclear cells, obtained in the third trimester of pregnancy. These receptors originate from a female donor with multiple sclerosis, enrolled in a pregnancy study.

CDR3 protein: CAWSAGAGIPEAFF. The DNA for the CDR3 is TGTGCCTGGAGTGCCGGAGCAGGGATCCCTGAAGCTTTCTTT. This chain connects TRBV30 to TRBJ1-1; the D gene is possibly TRBD1 (5 bases). Trimming cost V 1 base and J 6 bases, with 15 bases left between them. Germline values: CDR1 GTSNPN, CDR2 SVGIG (reference sequence). This CDR3 has 14 amino acids.

Worth noting for this clone: This may come from a read error, since a much larger clone is one base off. This sample includes further DNA sequences coding for the same CDR3. The chain uses TRBV27 and TRBJ1-1; 7 bases map to TRBD1. Germline V lookup: CDR1 MNHEY, CDR2 SMNVEV (reference sequence). With V trimmed by 2 bases and J by 5 bases, 2 bases remained unmatched. The CDR3 loop spans 13 amino acids. The CDR3 DNA follows: TGTGCCAGCAGTTTAGGCAGGGGGACTGAAGCTTTCTTT. Its protein is CASSLGRGTEAFF.

V usage is TRBV14 and J usage is TRBJ2-6, with 8 bases matching TRBD1. The J segment lost 1 base and the V segment lost 4 bases, leaving 3 bases of the junction unmatched. The CDR3 is 16 amino acids. Germline V gene lookup returns CDR1 SGHDN and CDR2 FVKESK. For the CDR3, the DNA is TGTGCCAGCAGCCGGGGACAGGAGTCTGGGGCCAACGTCCTGACTTTC. Translation gives CASSRGQESGANVLTF.

The chain is built from TRBV14 and TRBJ2-1; D gene uncertain. The CDR3 runs to 17 residues. Germline V gene data show CDR1 as SGHDN and CDR2 as FVKESK. With 4 bases removed from V and 4 bases from J, the gap between germline ends came to 20 bases. The CDR3 is CASSPYGTVGLYNEQFF. CDR3 DNA sequence: TGTGCCAGCAGCCCGTATGGAACAGTGGGTCTTTACAATGAGCAGTTCTTC.

V is TRBV28 and J is TRBJ2-1, with a weak D call TRBD2 (6 bases). The CDR3 extends over 18 amino acids. CDR1 is MDHEN and CDR2 is SYDVKM in the germline V gene. Trimming shortened V by 5 bases and J by 0 bases, and 20 bases separated the two germline ends. The CDR3 protein is CASSPPAGITSSYNEQFF. The DNA for the CDR3 is TGTGCCAGCAGTCCTCCAGCGGGTATTACAAGCTCCTACAATGAGCAGTTCTTC.

The chain employs TRBV7-8 and TRBJ2-7, with D uncertain. V was pared by 1 base and J by 2 bases, with 9 bases between. CDR3 length equals 14 residues. The germline V gene encodes CDR1 SGHVS and CDR2 FQNEAQ. CDR3 in DNA: TGTGCCAGCAGCTTAGAGGCAGGCCCCTACGAGCAGTACTTC. This translates into CASSLEAGPYEQYF.

The V and J genes are TRBV12-5 and TRBJ1-2; TRBD1 agrees at 7 bases. This CDR3 has 14 amino acids. Germline CDR1 reads LGHNT; CDR2 reads FRNRAP. Trimming cost V 6 bases and J 0 bases; bases outside gene matches: 4. CDR3 protein: CASGETGANYGYTF. CDR3 bases: TGTGCTAGTGGGGAAACAGGGGCTAACTATGGCTACACCTTC.

This chain connects TRBV7-3 to TRBJ2-7, with 7 positions matching TRBD2. The V gene end was trimmed by 4 bases and the J gene end by 5 bases; junction bases not matched to a gene: 11. This CDR3 is 15 amino acids long. CDR1 SGHTA and CDR2 FQGTGA come from the germline V gene. The CDR3 protein is CASSSTGLVSDEQYF. In DNA, the CDR3 is TGTGCCAGCAGCTCCACTGGACTAGTTTCAGACGAGCAGTACTTC.

The V call is TRBV27, the J call TRBJ1-4; D call uncertain. CDR3 length: 16 amino acids. The germline V gene has CDR1 MNHEY and CDR2 SMNVEV (reference sequence). With 2 bases removed from V and 0 bases from J, the gap between germline ends came to 10 bases. The CDR3 is CASSLLGSATNEKLFF. Here the CDR3 DNA reads TGTGCCAGCAGTTTACTGGGGAGTGCAACTAATGAAAAACTGTTTTTT.

The genes are TRBV4-3 and TRBJ2-7; the D gene is possibly TRBD1 (6 bases). Per the germline V gene, CDR1 is LGHNA and CDR2 is YSLEER. V lost 0 bases, J lost 0 bases, and 9 bases lay in between. This CDR3 has 15 amino acids. Here the CDR3 reads CASSQDRDISYEQYF. For the CDR3, the DNA is TGCGCCAGCAGCCAAGACCGGGACATCTCCTACGAGCAGTACTTC.

As DNA, the CDR3 is TGTGCCAGCAGTTCCTCGACTAGCGGGAGAGCATCGGAGTACGAGCAGTACTTC. Its translation: CASSSSTSGRASEYEQYF. V usage is TRBV28 and J usage is TRBJ2-7, with 12 bases that match TRBD2. This CDR3 is 18 amino acids long. V gave up 4 bases and J gave up 4 bases; unmatched junction bases: 14. Germline CDR1 MDHEN, CDR2 SYDVKM.

The chain links TRBV28 to TRBJ2-3, with D unclear. Trimming left V 1 base short and J 3 bases short, with 8 bases between. Germline CDR1 reads MDHEN; CDR2 reads SYDVKM. There are 14 residues in the CDR3. The CDR3 spells CASSLSSGTDTQYF. CDR3 coding DNA: TGTGCCAGCAGTTTATCGTCAGGAACAGATACGCAGTATTTT.

The V and J genes are TRBV6-1 and TRBJ1-6, with 8 bases matching TRBD1. Unmatched junction bases numbered 6, after V lost 5 bases and J lost 9 bases. Germline values: CDR1 MNHNS, CDR2 SASEGT. The CDR3 consists of 14 residues. The chain's CDR3 is CASSTDRDISPLHF. The CDR3 DNA reads TGTGCCAGCAGTACGGACAGGGATATTTCACCCCTCCACTTT.

This clone was observed a handful of times. The chain links TRBV14 to TRBJ1-1; the D gene is possibly TRBD1 (6 bases). V shed 4 bases and J shed 1 base, with 22 bases lying between them. The CDR3 is 18 amino acids. The germline gives CDR1 SGHDN, CDR2 FVKESK. CDR3 loop: CASSLQTPGQLQNTEAFF. As DNA, the CDR3 is TGTGCCAGCAGCCTCCAAACTCCCGGACAGCTTCAGAACACTGAAGCTTTCTTT.

This rearrangement joins TRBV2 to TRBJ2-2; TRBD1 aligns across 8 bases. The germline gives CDR1 SNHLY, CDR2 FYNNEI. The ends lost 9 bases at V and 5 bases at J; junction bases unmatched: 8. There are 14 residues in the CDR3. The CDR3 DNA sequence: TGTGCCAGGACAGGGGACAGACCTACCGGGGAGCTGTTTTTT. It codes for CARTGDRPTGELFF.

This clone was seen only once. The chain couples TRBV19 to TRBJ2-1, with 12 bases identical to TRBD2. V lost 3 bases, J lost 5 bases, and 8 bases stayed unmatched. CDR1 is LNHDA, CDR2 SQIVND, per germline (reference sequence). There are 17 residues in the CDR3. CDR3 sequence reads: CASSIPRLAGEDNEQFF. The DNA for the CDR3 is TGTGCCAGTAGTATCCCCCGACTAGCGGGGGAAGACAATGAGCAGTTCTTC. Based on the CDR3 plus reference TRBV19 and TRBJ2-1, the full variable domain is DGGITQSPKYLFRKEGQNVTLSCEQNLNHDAMYWYRQDPGQGLRLIYYSQIVNDFQKGDIAEGYSVSREKKESFPLTVTSAQKNPTAFYLCASSIPRLAGEDNEQFFGPGTRLTVL.

This chain links TRBV10-3 with TRBJ1-5, with 7 positions matching TRBD1. The germline V gene encodes CDR1 ENHRY and CDR2 SYGVKD. This CDR3 region has 16 residues. V trimming: 0 bases; J trimming: 4 bases; junction bases outside the gene matches: 6. CDR3 in DNA: TGTGCCATCAGTGAGTCTGGGACAGAACTTAATCAGCCCCAGCATTTT. Translated: CAISESGTELNQPQHF.

CDR3 sequence reads: CASSYSKGGGADTQYF. CDR3 DNA: TGTGCCAGCAGTTACTCGAAGGGGGGGGGAGCAGATACGCAGTATTTT. This chain links TRBV6-5 with TRBJ2-3, with D tentatively TRBD2 (7 bases). The CDR3 has 16 amino acids. From germline, CDR1 is MNHEY and CDR2 SVGAGI. Deletions cut 0 bases from V and 4 bases from J, with 14 bases between.

The chain is built from TRBV5-6 and TRBJ1-6, with 8 bases identical to TRBD1. The V gene end was trimmed by 3 bases and the J gene end by 4 bases; junction bases not matched to a gene: 6. Germline loops: CDR1 SGHDT, CDR2 YYEEEE. The CDR3 totals 16 residues. CDR3 sequence reads: CASSWGDRTYNSPLHF. The CDR3 DNA reads TGTGCCAGCAGCTGGGGGGACAGGACGTATAATTCACCCCTCCACTTT.

The genes are TRBV9 and TRBJ1-2, with 7 bases identical to TRBD1. CDR1 and CDR2 from the germline V gene are SGDLS and YYNGEE. V lost 3 bases to trimming and J lost 4 bases; unmatched junction nucleotides: 9. There are 15 residues in the CDR3. The CDR3 DNA reads TGTGCCAGCAGCGCTACACGGGACAGATTCTATGGCTACACCTTC. Translating it yields CASSATRDRFYGYTF.

V is TRBV27 and J is TRBJ2-7, with D possibly matching TRBD2 (6 bases). This CDR3 region has 12 residues. V shed 3 bases and J shed 6 bases, with 9 bases lying between them. The V gene's germline CDR1 is MNHEY and CDR2 SMNVEV (reference sequence). The CDR3 reads CASSLGGSEQYF. CDR3 in DNA: TGTGCCAGCAGTTTGGGAGGTAGCGAGCAGTACTTC.

This rearrangement joins TRBV2 to TRBJ1-3; 9 bases line up with TRBD1. Germline assignment: CDR1 SNHLY and CDR2 FYNNEI. V was clipped by 8 bases and J by 0 bases; unmatched bases: 8. The CDR3 is made up of 16 amino acids. The CDR3 coding sequence is TGTGCCAGCGGACAGGGGATTTCTCGCTCTGGAAACACCATATATTTT. This gives the protein CASGQGISRSGNTIYF.

The chain employs TRBV19 and TRBJ2-7; D perhaps matches TRBD1 (6 bases). This CDR3 is 13 amino acids long. Germline CDR1 and CDR2: LNHDA and SQIVND (reference sequence). V lost 8 bases to trimming and J lost 0 bases, with 11 bases between them. The CDR3 region is CASLDRTSYEQYF. As DNA, the CDR3 is TGTGCCAGTCTAGACAGGACCTCCTACGAGCAGTACTTC.

The chain carries TRBV9 and TRBJ2-7, with D tentatively TRBD1 (7 bases). Germline CDR1 reads SGDLS; CDR2 reads YYNGEE. V lost 6 bases and J 2 bases, leaving 18 bases between the germline ends. The CDR3 is 15 residues long. The CDR3: CASTRGAGGTYEQYF. The DNA of the CDR3 is TGTGCCAGCACCAGGGGGGCAGGGGGGACCTACGAGCAGTACTTC.